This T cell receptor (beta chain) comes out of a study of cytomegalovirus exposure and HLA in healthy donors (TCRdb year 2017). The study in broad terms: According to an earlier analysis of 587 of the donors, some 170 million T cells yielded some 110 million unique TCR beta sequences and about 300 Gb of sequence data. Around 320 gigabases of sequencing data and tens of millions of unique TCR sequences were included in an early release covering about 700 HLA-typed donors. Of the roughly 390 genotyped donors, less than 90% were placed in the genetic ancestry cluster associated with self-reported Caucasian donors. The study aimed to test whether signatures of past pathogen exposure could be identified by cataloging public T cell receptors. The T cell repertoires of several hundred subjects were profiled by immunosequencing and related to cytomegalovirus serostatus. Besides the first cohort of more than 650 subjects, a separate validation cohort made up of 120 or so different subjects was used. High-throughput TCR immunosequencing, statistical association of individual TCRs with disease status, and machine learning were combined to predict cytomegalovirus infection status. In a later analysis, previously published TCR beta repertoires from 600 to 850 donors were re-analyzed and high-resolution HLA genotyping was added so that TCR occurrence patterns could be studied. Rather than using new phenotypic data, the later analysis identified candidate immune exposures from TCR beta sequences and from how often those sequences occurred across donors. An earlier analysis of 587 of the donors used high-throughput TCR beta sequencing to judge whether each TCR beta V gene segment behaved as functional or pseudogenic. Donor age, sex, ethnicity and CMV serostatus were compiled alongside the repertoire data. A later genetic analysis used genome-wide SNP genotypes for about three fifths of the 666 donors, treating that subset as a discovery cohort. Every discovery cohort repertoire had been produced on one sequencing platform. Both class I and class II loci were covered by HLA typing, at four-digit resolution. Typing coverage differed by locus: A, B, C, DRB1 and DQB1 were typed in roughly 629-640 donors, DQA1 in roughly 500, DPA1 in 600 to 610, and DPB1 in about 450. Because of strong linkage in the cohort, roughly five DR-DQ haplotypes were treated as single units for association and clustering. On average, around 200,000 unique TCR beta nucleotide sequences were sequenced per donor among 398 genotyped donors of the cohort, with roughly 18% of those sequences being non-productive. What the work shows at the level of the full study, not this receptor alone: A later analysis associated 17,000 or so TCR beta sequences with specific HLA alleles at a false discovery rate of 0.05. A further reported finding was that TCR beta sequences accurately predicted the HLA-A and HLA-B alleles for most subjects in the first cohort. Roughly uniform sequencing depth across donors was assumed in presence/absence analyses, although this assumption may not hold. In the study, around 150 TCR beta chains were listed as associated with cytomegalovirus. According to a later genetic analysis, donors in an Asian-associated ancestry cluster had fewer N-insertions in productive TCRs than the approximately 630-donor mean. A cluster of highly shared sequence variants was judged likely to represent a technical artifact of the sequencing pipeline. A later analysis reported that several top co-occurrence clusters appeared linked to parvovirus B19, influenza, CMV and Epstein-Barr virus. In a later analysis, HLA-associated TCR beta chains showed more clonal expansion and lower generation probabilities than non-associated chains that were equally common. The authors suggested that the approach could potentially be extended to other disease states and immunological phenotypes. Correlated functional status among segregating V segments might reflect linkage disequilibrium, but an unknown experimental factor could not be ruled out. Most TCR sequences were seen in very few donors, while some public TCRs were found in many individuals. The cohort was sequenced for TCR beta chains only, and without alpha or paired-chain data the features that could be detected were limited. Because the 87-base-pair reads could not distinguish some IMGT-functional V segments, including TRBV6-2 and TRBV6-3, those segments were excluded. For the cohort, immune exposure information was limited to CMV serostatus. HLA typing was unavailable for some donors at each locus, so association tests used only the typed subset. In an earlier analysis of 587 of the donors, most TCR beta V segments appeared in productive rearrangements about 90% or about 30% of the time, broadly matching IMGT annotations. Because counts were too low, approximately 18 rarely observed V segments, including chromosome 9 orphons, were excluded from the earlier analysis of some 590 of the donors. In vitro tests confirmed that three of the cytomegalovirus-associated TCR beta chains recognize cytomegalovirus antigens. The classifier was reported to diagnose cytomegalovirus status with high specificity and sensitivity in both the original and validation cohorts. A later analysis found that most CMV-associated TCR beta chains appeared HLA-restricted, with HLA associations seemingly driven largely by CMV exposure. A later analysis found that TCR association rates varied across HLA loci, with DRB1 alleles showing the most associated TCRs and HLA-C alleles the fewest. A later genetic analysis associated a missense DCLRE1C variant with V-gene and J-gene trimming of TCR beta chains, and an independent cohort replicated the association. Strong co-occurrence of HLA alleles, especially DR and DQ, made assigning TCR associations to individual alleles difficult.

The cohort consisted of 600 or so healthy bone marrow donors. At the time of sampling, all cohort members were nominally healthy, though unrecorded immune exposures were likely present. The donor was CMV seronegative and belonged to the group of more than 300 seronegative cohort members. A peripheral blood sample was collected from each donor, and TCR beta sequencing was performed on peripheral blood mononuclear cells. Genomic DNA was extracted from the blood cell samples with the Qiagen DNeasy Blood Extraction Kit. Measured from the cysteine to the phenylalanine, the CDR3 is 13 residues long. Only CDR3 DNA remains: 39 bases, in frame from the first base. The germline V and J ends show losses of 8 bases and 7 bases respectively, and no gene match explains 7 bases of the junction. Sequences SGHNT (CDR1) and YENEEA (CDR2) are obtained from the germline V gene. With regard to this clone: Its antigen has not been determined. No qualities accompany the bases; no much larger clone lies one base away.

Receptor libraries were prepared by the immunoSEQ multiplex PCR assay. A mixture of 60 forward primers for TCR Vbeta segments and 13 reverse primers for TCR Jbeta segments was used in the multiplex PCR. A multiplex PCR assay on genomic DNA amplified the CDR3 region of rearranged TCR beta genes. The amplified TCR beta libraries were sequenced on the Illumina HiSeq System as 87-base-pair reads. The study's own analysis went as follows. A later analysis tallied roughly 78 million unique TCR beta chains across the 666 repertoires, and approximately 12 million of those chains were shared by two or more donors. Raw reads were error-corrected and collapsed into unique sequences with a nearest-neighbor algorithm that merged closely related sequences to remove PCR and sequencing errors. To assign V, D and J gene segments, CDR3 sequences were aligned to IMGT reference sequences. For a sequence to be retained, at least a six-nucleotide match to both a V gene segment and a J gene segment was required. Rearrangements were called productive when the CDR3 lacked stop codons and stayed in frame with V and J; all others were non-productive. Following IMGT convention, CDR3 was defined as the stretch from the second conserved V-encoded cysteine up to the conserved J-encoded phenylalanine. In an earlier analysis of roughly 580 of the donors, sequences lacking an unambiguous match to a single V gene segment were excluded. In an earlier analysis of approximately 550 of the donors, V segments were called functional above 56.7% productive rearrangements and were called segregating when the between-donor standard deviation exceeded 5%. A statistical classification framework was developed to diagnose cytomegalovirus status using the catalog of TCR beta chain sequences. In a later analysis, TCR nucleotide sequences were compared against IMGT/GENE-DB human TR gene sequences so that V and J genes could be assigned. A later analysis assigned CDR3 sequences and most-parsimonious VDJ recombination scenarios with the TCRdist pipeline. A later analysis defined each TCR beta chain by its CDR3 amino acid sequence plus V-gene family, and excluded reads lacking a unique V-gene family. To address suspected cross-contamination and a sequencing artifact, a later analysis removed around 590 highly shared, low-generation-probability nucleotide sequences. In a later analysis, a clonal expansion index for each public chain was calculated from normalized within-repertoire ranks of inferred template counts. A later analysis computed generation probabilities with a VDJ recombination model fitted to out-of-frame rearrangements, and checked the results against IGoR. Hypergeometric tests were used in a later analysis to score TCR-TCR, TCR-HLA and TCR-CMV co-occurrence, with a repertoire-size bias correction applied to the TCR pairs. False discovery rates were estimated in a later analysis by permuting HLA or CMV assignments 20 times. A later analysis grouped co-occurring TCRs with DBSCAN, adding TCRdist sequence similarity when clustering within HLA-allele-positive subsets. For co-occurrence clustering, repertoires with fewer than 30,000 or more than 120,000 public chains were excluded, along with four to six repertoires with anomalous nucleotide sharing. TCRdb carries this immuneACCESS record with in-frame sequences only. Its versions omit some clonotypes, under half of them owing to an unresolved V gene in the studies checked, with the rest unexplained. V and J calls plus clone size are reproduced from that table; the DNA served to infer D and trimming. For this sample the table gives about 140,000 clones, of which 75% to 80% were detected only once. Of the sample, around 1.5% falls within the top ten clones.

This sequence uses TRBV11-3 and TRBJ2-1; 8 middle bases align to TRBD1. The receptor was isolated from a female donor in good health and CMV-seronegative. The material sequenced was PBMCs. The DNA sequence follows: TGTGCCAGCGGCGACAGGGGCTCTAATGAGCAGTTCTTC. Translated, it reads CASGDRGSNEQFF.